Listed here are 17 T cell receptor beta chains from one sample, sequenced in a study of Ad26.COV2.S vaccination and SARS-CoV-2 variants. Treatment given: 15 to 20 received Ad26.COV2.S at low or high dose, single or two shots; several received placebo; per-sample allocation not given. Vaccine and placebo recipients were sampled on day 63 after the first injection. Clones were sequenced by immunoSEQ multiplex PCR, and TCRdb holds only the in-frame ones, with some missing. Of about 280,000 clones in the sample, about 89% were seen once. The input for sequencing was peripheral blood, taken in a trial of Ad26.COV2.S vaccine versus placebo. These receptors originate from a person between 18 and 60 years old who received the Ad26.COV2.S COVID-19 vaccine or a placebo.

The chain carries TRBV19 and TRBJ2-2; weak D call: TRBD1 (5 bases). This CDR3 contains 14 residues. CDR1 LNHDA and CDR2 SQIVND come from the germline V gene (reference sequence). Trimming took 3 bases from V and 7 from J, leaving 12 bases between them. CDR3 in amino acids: CASSIQGGNGELFF. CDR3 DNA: TGTGCCAGTAGTATCCAGGGTGGGAACGGGGAGCTGTTTTTT. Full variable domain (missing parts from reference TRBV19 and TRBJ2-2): DGGITQSPKYLFRKEGQNVTLSCEQNLNHDAMYWYRQDPGQGLRLIYYSQIVNDFQKGDIAEGYSVSREKKESFPLTVTSAQKNPTAFYLCASSIQGGNGELFFGEGSRLTVL.

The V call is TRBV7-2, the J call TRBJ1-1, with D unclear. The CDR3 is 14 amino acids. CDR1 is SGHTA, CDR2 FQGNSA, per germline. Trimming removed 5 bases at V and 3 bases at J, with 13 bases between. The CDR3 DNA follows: TGTGCCAGCAGCCCGGGCGGACGATACACTGAAGCTTTCTTT. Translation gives CASSPGGRYTEAFF.

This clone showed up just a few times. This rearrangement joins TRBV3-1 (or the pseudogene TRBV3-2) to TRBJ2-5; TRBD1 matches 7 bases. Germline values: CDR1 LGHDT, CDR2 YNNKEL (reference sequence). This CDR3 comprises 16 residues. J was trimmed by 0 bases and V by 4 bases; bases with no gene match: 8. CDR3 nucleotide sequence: TGTGCCAGCAGCCCTGCCGGGACAGTCTACCAAGAGACCCAGTACTTC. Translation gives CASSPAGTVYQETQYF.

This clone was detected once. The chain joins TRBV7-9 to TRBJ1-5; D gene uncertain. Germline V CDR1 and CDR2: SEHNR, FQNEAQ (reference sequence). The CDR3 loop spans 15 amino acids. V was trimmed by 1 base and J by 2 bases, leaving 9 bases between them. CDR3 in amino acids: CASSLGPGRNQPQHF. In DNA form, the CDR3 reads TGTGCCAGCAGCTTAGGGCCTGGTCGCAATCAGCCCCAGCATTTT.

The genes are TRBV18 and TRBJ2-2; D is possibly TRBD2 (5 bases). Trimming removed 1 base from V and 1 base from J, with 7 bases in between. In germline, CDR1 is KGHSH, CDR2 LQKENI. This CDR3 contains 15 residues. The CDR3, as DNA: TGTGCCAGCTCACCACTGGCGGGGAACACCGGGGAGCTGTTTTTT. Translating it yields CASSPLAGNTGELFF.

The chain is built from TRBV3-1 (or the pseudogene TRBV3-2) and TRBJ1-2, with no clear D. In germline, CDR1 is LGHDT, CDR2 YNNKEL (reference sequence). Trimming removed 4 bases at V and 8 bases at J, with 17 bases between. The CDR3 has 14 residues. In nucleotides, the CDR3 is TGTGCCAGCAGCCCCCCTCAGACGGGGTCGGGCTACACCTTC. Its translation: CASSPPQTGSGYTF.

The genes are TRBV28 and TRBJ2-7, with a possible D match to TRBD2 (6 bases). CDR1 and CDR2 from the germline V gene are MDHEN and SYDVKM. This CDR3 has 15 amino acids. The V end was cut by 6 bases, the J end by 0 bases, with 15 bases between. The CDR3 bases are TGTGCCAGCAGGCCGGAGGGTGATAGCTCCTACGAGCAGTACTTC. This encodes CASRPEGDSSYEQYF.

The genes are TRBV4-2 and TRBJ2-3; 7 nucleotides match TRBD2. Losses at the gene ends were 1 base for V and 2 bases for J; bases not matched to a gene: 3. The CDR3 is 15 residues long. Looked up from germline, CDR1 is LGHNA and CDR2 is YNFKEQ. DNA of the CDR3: TGTGCCAGCAGCCAAGCCGGGACTAACACAGATACGCAGTATTTT. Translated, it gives CASSQAGTNTDTQYF.

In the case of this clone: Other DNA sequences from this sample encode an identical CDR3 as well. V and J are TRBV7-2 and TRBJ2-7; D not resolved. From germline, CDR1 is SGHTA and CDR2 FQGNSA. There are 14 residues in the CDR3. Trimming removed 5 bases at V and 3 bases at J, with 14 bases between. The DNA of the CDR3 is TGTGCCAGCAGCCAGGCAGGAACAGTCTACGAGCAGTACTTC. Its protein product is CASSQAGTVYEQYF.

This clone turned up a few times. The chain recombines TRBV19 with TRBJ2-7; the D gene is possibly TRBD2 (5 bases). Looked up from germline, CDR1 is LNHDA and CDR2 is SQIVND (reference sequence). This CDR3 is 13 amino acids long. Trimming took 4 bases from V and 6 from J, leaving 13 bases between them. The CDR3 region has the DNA TGTGCCAGTAGTACAAGCAGCGGAGGCGAGCAGTACTTC. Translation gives CASSTSSGGEQYF.

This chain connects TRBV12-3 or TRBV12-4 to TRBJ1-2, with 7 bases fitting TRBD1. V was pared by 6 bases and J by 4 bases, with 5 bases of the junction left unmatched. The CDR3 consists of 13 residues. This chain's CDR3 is CASRSDRFYGYTF. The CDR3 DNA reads TGTGCCAGCAGATCGGACAGGTTCTATGGCTACACCTTC.

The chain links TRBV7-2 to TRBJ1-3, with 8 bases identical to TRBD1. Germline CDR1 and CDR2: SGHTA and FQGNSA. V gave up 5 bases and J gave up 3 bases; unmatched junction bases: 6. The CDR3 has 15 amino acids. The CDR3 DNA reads TGTGCCAGCAGCCCTCAGGGGGCTGGTGGAAACACCATATATTTT. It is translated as CASSPQGAGGNTIYF.

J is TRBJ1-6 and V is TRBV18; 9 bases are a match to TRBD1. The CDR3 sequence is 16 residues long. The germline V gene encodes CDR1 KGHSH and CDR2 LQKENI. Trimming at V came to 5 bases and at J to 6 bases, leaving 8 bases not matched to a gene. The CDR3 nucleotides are TGTGCCAGCTCAGGACCTGGACAGGGGTCTAATTCACCCCTCCACTTT. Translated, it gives CASSGPGQGSNSPLHF.

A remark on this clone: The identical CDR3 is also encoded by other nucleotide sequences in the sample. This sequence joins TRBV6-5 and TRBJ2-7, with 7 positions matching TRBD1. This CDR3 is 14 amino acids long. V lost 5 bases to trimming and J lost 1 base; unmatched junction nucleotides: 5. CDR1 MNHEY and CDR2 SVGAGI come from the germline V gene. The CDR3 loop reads CASSPSGGSYEQYF. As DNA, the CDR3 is TGTGCCAGCAGTCCATCAGGGGGTTCCTACGAGCAGTACTTC.

The CDR3 coding sequence is TGTGCCAGTAGTGCAACAGGGGCCGGGGAGCTGTTTTTT. It is translated as CASSATGAGELFF. The chain employs TRBV19 and TRBJ2-2; TRBD1 matches 7 bases. The junction had 3 bases not matched to a gene; V was cut back by 5 bases and J by 6 bases. This CDR3 region has 13 residues. Germline-derived CDR1 and CDR2 are LNHDA and SQIVND (reference sequence).

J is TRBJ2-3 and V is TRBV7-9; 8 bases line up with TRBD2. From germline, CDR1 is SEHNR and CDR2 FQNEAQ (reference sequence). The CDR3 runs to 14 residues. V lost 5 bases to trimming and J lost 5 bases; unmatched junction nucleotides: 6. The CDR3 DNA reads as TGTGCCAGCAGCCCGGGGGGGGATATAGATACGCAGTATTTT. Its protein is CASSPGGDIDTQYF.

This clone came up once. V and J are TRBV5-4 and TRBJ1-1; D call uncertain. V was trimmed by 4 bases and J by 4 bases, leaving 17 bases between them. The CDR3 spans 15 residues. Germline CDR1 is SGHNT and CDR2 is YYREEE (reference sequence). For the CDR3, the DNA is TGTGCCAGCAGCCCCAGGTCCGGGGAGTCCACTGAAGCTTTCTTT. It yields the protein CASSPRSGESTEAFF. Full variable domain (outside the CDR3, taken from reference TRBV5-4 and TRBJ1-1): ETGVTQSPTHLIKTRGQQVTLRCSSQSGHNTVSWYQQALGQGPQFIFQYYREEENGRGNFPPRFSGLQFPNYSSELNVNALELDDSALYLCASSPRSGESTEAFFGQGTRLTVV.